The next 2 T cell receptor beta chains were all read from a single sample in a study of read filtering for tumor transcriptome and immune sequencing. From roughly 0.4 ug of RNA, a library with molecular barcoded alpha/delta and beta/gamma adaptors was made. MiXCR, applied by TCRdb to the reads, yields one record per CDR3 protein. The sample holds around 48,000 distinct CDR3 sequences, approximately 18% seen once. Sequenced input: a population of CD138-negative cells sorted from bone marrow. These receptors all stem from a donor over 35 with multiple myeloma.

There are many counts of this clonotype. This rearrangement joins TRBV2 to TRBJ2-2; TRBD2 aligns across 14 bases. The CDR3 runs 18 residues. Germline assignment: CDR1 SNHLY and CDR2 FYNNEI. The ends lost 7 bases at V and 1 base at J; junction bases unmatched: 8. The CDR3 sequence: CASTIGTSGSRNTGELFF. Written as DNA, the CDR3 is TGTGCCAGCACCATAGGGACTAGCGGGAGTCGGAACACCGGGGAGCTGTTTTTT. Full variable domain (rest looked up from reference TRBV2 and TRBJ2-2): EPEVTQTPSHQVTQMGQEVILRCVPISNHLYFYWYRQILGQKVEFLVSFYNNEISEKSEIFDDQFSVERPDGSNFTLKIRSTKLEDSAMYFCASTIGTSGSRNTGELFFGEGSRLTVL.

At least ten counts were recorded for this clonotype. This rearrangement joins TRBV15 to TRBJ2-5; 7 bases fit TRBD1. This CDR3 has 14 residues. Germline CDR1 is LNHNV and CDR2 is YYDKDF (reference sequence). Trimming at V came to 3 bases and at J to 2 bases, leaving 3 bases not matched to a gene. The CDR3 loop reads CATSRDRWQETQYF. In DNA, the CDR3 is TGTGCCACCAGCAGGGACAGGTGGCAAGAGACCCAGTACTTC.